The clone carrying this T cell receptor (beta chain) came up once. The data are from a study of blood T cell repertoires in COVID-19. In the study overall: Sources were T cells, B-cell-depleted T cells, or PBMCs; the material itself was cDNA or gDNA.

Original processing notes: How many nucleated cells were present was estimated from reference gene primer amplification. This table comes from immunoSEQ multiplex PCR, and its TCRdb copy is limited to in-frame clones, with some not included. The V and J calls and clone size are taken from that table; D and trimming were inferred from the DNA. Of approximately 670,000 clones in the sample, 75% to 90% were seen once. Sequencing was done on a sample of peripheral blood. This receptor was identified in a woman under 30 with acute or convalescent COVID-19.

For the CDR3, the DNA is TGTGCCAGCAGCTTGTGGACAGGGTCCCTTAACACTGAAGCTTTCTTT. This encodes CASSLWTGSLNTEAFF. This chain connects TRBV7-6 to TRBJ1-1, with 8 bases matching TRBD1. Germline assignment: CDR1 SGHVS and CDR2 FNYEAQ. J gave up 2 bases and V 3 bases, and 8 bases lay outside the gene matches. The CDR3 spans 16 residues.